This TCR beta chain was observed in a study of T cells in Graves' hyperthyroidism and ophthalmopathy (dated by TCRdb to 2018 to 2020). General notes on the study: To identify distinguishing TCR V-J signatures, a discovery cohort of 95 to 100 patients was used, comprising fewer than 45 with Graves' ophthalmopathy and 57 with stable Graves' hyperthyroidism. Prospective prediction of ophthalmopathy was tested in an independent validation cohort of fewer than 20 hyperthyroidism patients and 17 patients who later progressed to ophthalmopathy. The approximately 100 discovery patients were divided at random into training and test sets in a 7:3 ratio. The study also compared thyroid tissue and blood T-cell repertoires from several Graves' hyperthyroidism patients. Once sampling was done, hyperthyroidism patients were given methimazole at a starting dose of 30 mg daily, whereas ophthalmopathy patients were given high-dose intravenous methylprednisolone. According to the paper, TCR Vbeta CDR3 sequencing was carried out on 135 peripheral blood samples, which came from about 45 ophthalmopathy, some 73 hyperthyroidism and approximately 17 progressor patients. The paper's findings and limits, for the study overall: In validation, the model predicted progression to ophthalmopathy a median of approximately 6.3 months before onset, with over 55% sensitivity and around 76% specificity. Sample size was not statistically predetermined, and blinding of investigators to group allocation was not performed. Most expanded thyroid clonotypes (frequency above 0.001) were also detected in blood, suggesting blood repertoires may reflect thyroid immune responses. In cross-validation, a model built on a 13 V-J signature told ophthalmopathy apart from stable hyperthyroidism with 85% to 90% sensitivity and about 81% specificity, and in testing the same model reached 80%/75%.

V is pared back by 0 bases and J by 2 bases, with 7 bases lying between the germline termini. The CDR3 holds 13 amino acids from the cysteine to the phenylalanine. The DNA shown is the 39-base CDR3, in frame from base 1. Reading the germline V gene (reference sequence) gives CDR1 DFQATT and CDR2 SNEGSKA. For this clonotype: The antigen this receptor binds is unknown. The record has no base qualities; no much larger clone is one base away.

The TCR beta CDR3 regions were amplified from the RNA transcripts. For the first round of RT-PCR on the TCR CDR3, the HTBI primer set was used together with the Qiagen OneStep RT-PCR kit. A second multiplex PCR round built the libraries, followed by size selection and purification. Paired-end sequencing of the libraries was performed with 100 bp reads on an Illumina HiSeq2000. Per the original workflow: SOAPnuke was used to process the raw data, removing reads that contained adapters or uncalled bases, had a mean Phred below 15, or lacked an exact match to the constant primer or identifier. COPE v1.2.5 was used to merge the high-quality paired reads, and each unique nucleotide sequence was defined as a clonotype. MiTCR v1.1 was used to align the clonotypes against IMGT TRBV, TRBD and TRBJ reference segments. The analysis was restricted to V-J combinations with a frequency above 0.0001, which together covered 99.2% of the repertoires. A TCS score was defined as the ratio between F50 (clonal expansion) and ExV (chaos), using BLOSUM62-based TCRdist between CDR3 peptides within each V-J. Welch's t-statistics and random forest reduced roughly 540 V-J features to about 12, which were used in a naive Bayes classifier (R e1071). Thyroid-blood repertoire similarity was quantified with the Morisita-Horn index. The public reads were quality trimmed at Q25 with fastp and then assembled into clones with MiXCR by TCRdb, keeping productive beta chains. Each CDR3 protein appears once, grouped with its most common genes and DNA. The V and J calls, along with clone size, are taken from TCRdb and not from the paper's own processing. In all, the sample holds 550,000 to 700,000 distinct CDR3 sequences, and 40% to 55% of those were seen once. 19% of the sample belongs to the ten largest clones.

Any patient with an uncontrolled infection, another autoimmune disease, pregnancy or lactation was excluded. Diagnoses were based on clinical symptoms, serum thyroxine and TRAb, thyroid ultrasound and orbital computed tomography. Total RNA was extracted with Trizol reagent, and quality was checked on an Agilent 2100 Bioanalyzer. This receptor was taken from an adult woman with Graves' disease, either hyperthyroidism or ophthalmopathy (not recorded which). The V and J segments used are TRBV20-1 and TRBJ2-5, with the D gene not confidently named. The sequencing sample was made of peripheral blood or thyroid tissue (not recorded which). In nucleotides, the sequence is TGCAGTGCTAGAGATATCCATCAAGAGACCCAGTACTTC. Translated, this gives CSARDIHQETQYF.